A single sample is the source of the 22 T cell receptor beta chains below, sequenced in a study of blood T cell repertoires in COVID-19. TCRdb's copy holds only in-frame clones and misses some; the assay was immunoSEQ multiplex PCR. The sample consists of more than 70,000 clones, about 82% of them appearing once. Sequencing used peripheral blood. These receptors all stem from a woman of 80 years or more with active or convalescent COVID-19.

The V call is TRBV4-1, the J call TRBJ2-6, with 13 bases aligning to TRBD2. The CDR3 has 19 amino acids. Looked up from germline, CDR1 is MGHRA and CDR2 is YSYEKL. The ends lost 4 bases at V and 0 bases at J; junction bases unmatched: 6. The CDR3 reads CASSRGGLAGPSGANVLTF. CDR3 DNA sequence: TGCGCCAGCAGCCGGGGGGGACTAGCGGGACCCTCTGGGGCCAACGTCCTGACTTTC.

The V and J genes are TRBV6-5 and TRBJ1-5; tentatively, D is TRBD1 (6 bases). The germline V gene encodes CDR1 MNHEY and CDR2 SVGAGI. Trimming took off 0 bases at V and 7 bases at J, with 16 bases between the two ends. The length of the CDR3 is 16 residues. CDR3 amino acids: CASSYSGQGKGQPQHF. The CDR3 nucleotides are TGTGCCAGCAGTTACTCGGGGCAGGGGAAGGGGCAGCCCCAGCATTTT.

The V gene is TRBV11-2, the J gene TRBJ2-7; a weak D match, TRBD2 (7 bases). Trimming removed 1 base from V and 7 bases from J, with 20 bases in between. The CDR3 covers 16 residues. The V gene's germline CDR1 is SGHAT and CDR2 FQNNGV. Here the CDR3 DNA reads TGTGCCAGCAGCTTAGTACGTGGGGGGGGCCCTCGGGAGCAGTACTTC. The encoded protein is CASSLVRGGGPREQYF.

The CDR3 region is CASRFSPRGNQPQHF. In DNA form, the CDR3 reads TGTGCCAGCAGGTTCTCCCCGCGGGGCAATCAGCCCCAGCATTTT. The V call is TRBV28, the J call TRBJ1-5; D is ambiguous. The CDR3 has 15 residues. CDR1 is MDHEN, CDR2 SYDVKM, per germline. Trimming removed 6 bases at V and 2 bases at J, with 14 bases between.

The chain combines TRBV2 with TRBJ2-7, with TRBD2 identical over 7 bases. Unmatched junction bases numbered 4, after V lost 4 bases and J lost 1 base. The CDR3 has 14 amino acids. Per the germline V gene, CDR1 is SNHLY and CDR2 is FYNNEI. CDR3 sequence: CASSVGGGSYEQYF. In DNA, the CDR3 is TGTGCCAGCAGTGTGGGGGGGGGATCCTACGAGCAGTACTTC.

The rearrangement links TRBV30 to TRBJ1-2; TRBD1 might be the D (6 bases). Trimming shortened V by 4 bases and J by 2 bases, and 8 bases separated the two germline ends. There are 12 residues in the CDR3. Germline CDR1 is GTSNPN and CDR2 is SVGIG (reference sequence). The CDR3 region has the DNA TGTGCCTGGACGAGGGGGAACTATGGCTACACCTTC. Encoded protein: CAWTRGNYGYTF. Supplemented by reference TRBV30 and TRBJ1-2, the full variable domain reads SQTIHQWPATLVQPVGSPLSLECTVEGTSNPNLYWYRQAAGRGLQLLFYSVGIGQISSEVPQNLSASRPQDRQFILSSKKLLLSDSGFYLCAWTRGNYGYTFGSGTRLTVV.

The rearrangement joins TRBV18 to TRBJ2-2; D may be TRBD1 (6 bases). The CDR3 loop spans 14 amino acids. Germline CDR1 is KGHSH and CDR2 is LQKENI. The V end lost 9 bases, the J end lost 1 base, and 12 bases lay between the germline ends. The CDR3 loop is CASSGTQNTGELFF. The DNA of the CDR3 is TGTGCCAGTTCCGGGACACAGAACACCGGGGAGCTGTTTTTT.

The chain uses TRBV6-5 and TRBJ2-7; TRBD2 agrees at 12 bases. The trim removed 2 bases at V and 3 bases at J, leaving 5 bases unmatched. The CDR3 is made up of 16 amino acids. Germline assignment: CDR1 MNHEY and CDR2 SVGAGI. The CDR3 loop reads CASSYRGLAGSYEQYF. Written as DNA, the CDR3 is TGTGCCAGCAGTTACCGCGGACTAGCGGGAAGCTACGAGCAGTACTTC.

The chain links TRBV6-5 to TRBJ1-2, with D unresolved. Trimming removed 6 bases from V and 4 bases from J, with 12 bases in between. CDR1 and CDR2 (germline): MNHEY, SVGAGI. There are 13 residues in the CDR3. The CDR3 here is CASRATGFYGYTF. For the CDR3, the DNA is TGTGCCAGCAGAGCGACGGGGTTCTATGGCTACACCTTC.

For this clone: At one end, the junction sequence differs from germline, possibly due to a read error. This same CDR3 is encoded by further DNA sequences in the sample. The V and J genes are TRBV3-1 (or the pseudogene TRBV3-2) and TRBJ2-2, with TRBD2 identical over 11 bases. CDR3 size: 17 residues. Germline V CDR1 and CDR2: LGHDT, YNNKEL (reference sequence). The CDR3 loop is CASSPLTSGTNTGELFF. The CDR3 coding sequence is TGTGCCAGCAGCCCCCTGACTAGCGGGACGAATACCGGGGAGCTGTTTTTT.

The chain is built from TRBV28 and TRBJ1-2; a possible D gene is TRBD1 (5 bases). V lost 3 bases and J lost 0, with 17 bases in between. The CDR3 totals 17 residues. Germline assignment: CDR1 MDHEN and CDR2 SYDVKM. CDR3 residues: CASSFLGLLSANYGYTF. DNA of the CDR3: TGTGCCAGCAGTTTCTTGGGACTTCTGTCAGCTAACTATGGCTACACCTTC.

CDR3 protein: CASKNRATKGDTQYF. CDR3 nucleotide sequence: TGTGCCAGCAAAAACAGGGCCACAAAGGGAGATACGCAGTATTTT. This chain joins TRBV6-5 and TRBJ2-3; maybe TRBD1 (6 bases). CDR1 is MNHEY and CDR2 is SVGAGI in the germline V gene. V was trimmed by 7 bases and J by 5 bases, leaving 19 bases between them. The CDR3 is 15 residues long.

The chain combines TRBV18 with TRBJ1-2, with 10 bases aligning to TRBD1. Germline lookup yields CDR1 KGHSH and CDR2 LQKENI. V shed 6 bases and J 0 bases; nucleotides not matched to a gene: 10. The CDR3 consists of 17 residues. The CDR3 coding sequence is TGTGCCAGCTCGCTTCCTCCGGGGACAGGGGCTAACTATGGCTACACCTTC. The encoded protein is CASSLPPGTGANYGYTF.

The chain has TRBV9 and TRBJ2-1; 8 positions agree with TRBD2. In germline, CDR1 is SGDLS, CDR2 YYNGEE. The CDR3 length is 14 residues. V lost 2 bases, J lost 8 bases, and 6 bases stayed unmatched. The CDR3 reads CASSVQTSADEQFF. In DNA form, the CDR3 reads TGTGCCAGCAGCGTCCAGACTAGCGCGGATGAGCAGTTCTTC. Using reference TRBV9 and TRBJ2-1 for the parts outside the CDR3, the full variable domain is DSGVTQTPKHLITATGQRVTLRCSPRSGDLSVYWYQQSLDQGLQFLIQYYNGEERAKGNILERFSAQQFPDLHSELNLSSLELGDSALYFCASSVQTSADEQFFGPGTRLTVL.

The chain is built from TRBV3-1 (or the pseudogene TRBV3-2) and TRBJ1-2; the D gene is possibly TRBD1 (5 bases). The germline V and J ends were trimmed by 8 bases and 8 bases, with 15 bases remaining between them. Germline V gene sequence: CDR1 LGHDT, CDR2 YNNKEL (reference sequence). The CDR3 is made up of 12 amino acids. CDR3 in amino acids: CASGHIAGGYTF. The CDR3 coding sequence is TGTGCCAGCGGACACATCGCCGGGGGCTACACCTTC.

This clone has only a few counts. This chain uses TRBV21-1 with TRBJ2-3; the table's TRBD2 call for D was not verified on the DNA. TRBV21-1 is labeled a pseudogene. The CDR3 is 18 residues long. The CDR3 region has the DNA TGTGCCAGCAGCAAATGGGGTTCGGCTAGCGGGAGCACAGATACGCAGTATTTT. Translated: CASSKWGSASGSTDTQYF.

This clone has just one count. The rearrangement joins TRBV15 to TRBJ1-3, with TRBD1 as a possible D gene (5 bases). Germline loops: CDR1 LNHNV, CDR2 YYDKDF (reference sequence). There are 14 residues in the CDR3. The V and J ends lost 1 base and 4 bases respectively, with 8 bases between them. The DNA of the CDR3 is TGTGCCACCAGCAGAGTTGCAGGGGGAAACACCATATATTTT. The encoded protein is CATSRVAGGNTIYF. The full variable domain, in which reference TRBV15 and TRBJ1-3 provide the parts outside the CDR3, is DAMVIQNPRYQVTQFGKPVTLSCSQTLNHNVMYWYQQKSSQAPKLLFHYYDKDFNNEADTPDNFQSRRPNTSFCFLDIRSPGLGDTAMYLCATSRVAGGNTIYFGEGSWLTVV.

At least ten counts were recorded for this clone. The chain uses TRBV3-1 (or the pseudogene TRBV3-2) and TRBJ1-4; no definite D call. From germline, CDR1 is LGHDT and CDR2 YNNKEL (reference sequence). Trimming shortened V by 3 bases and J by 7 bases, and 24 bases separated the two germline ends. The CDR3 runs 18 residues. The CDR3 sequence: CASSQYKRPPPAGEKLFF. As DNA, the CDR3 is TGTGCCAGCAGCCAGTATAAGAGACCCCCGCCTGCAGGTGAAAAACTGTTTTTT.

The J gene is TRBJ2-7, the V gene TRBV27; 10 positions match TRBD2. The germline V gene has CDR1 MNHEY and CDR2 SMNVEV (reference sequence). The length of the CDR3 is 15 residues. The CDR3 spells CVGVSGRPSSYEQYF. Here the CDR3 DNA reads TGTGTCGGGGTTAGCGGGAGGCCGAGCTCCTACGAGCAGTACTTC.

The rearrangement uses TRBV19 and TRBJ2-5; 11 bases are shared with TRBD1. The CDR3 totals 16 residues. J lost 0 bases, V lost 1 base, and 1 base had no gene match. The V gene's germline CDR1 is LNHDA and CDR2 SQIVND (reference sequence). The CDR3 bases are TGTGCCAGTAGTATAGGGACAGGGGGCTACCAAGAGACCCAGTACTTC. Translation: CASSIGTGGYQETQYF.

V is TRBV7-2 and J is TRBJ2-7; 7 bases are a match to TRBD1. V lost 1 base and J lost 0; bases outside the gene matches: 3. Per the germline V gene, CDR1 is SGHTA and CDR2 is FQGNSA. This CDR3 has 15 amino acids. CDR3 DNA: TGTGCCAGCAGCTTAGATGGGACAGTCTCCTACGAGCAGTACTTC. Encoded protein: CASSLDGTVSYEQYF.

The V gene is TRBV5-8, the J gene TRBJ2-1; 12 nucleotides line up with TRBD2. Germline V CDR1 and CDR2: SGHTS, YDEGEE. V trimming: 7 bases; J trimming: 8 bases; junction bases outside the gene matches: 10. The CDR3 is 15 amino acids. The CDR3: CASDPTSGGLYEQFF. The CDR3 DNA reads as TGTGCCAGCGACCCGACTAGCGGGGGTTTATATGAGCAGTTCTTC.